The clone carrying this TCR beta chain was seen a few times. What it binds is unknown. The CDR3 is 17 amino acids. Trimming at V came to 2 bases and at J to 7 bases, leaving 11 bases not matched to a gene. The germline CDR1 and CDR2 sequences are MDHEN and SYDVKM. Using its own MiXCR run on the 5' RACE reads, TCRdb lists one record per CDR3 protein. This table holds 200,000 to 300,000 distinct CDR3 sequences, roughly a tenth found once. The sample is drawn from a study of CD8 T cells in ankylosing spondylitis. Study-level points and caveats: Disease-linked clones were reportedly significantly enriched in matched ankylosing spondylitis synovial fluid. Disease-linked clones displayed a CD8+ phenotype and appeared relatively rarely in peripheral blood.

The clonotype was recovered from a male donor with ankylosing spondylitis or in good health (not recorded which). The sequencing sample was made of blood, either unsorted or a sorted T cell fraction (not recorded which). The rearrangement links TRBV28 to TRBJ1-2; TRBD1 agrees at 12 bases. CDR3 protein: CASSLLPGGQGALGYTF. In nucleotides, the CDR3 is TGTGCCAGCAGTTTACTTCCAGGGGGACAGGGGGCGCTTGGCTACACCTTC.